One sample yielded the 28 T cell receptor beta chains listed below, sequenced in a study of metastatic and nonmetastatic thyroid tumors. TCRdb redid the clone calls on the PCR reads using MiXCR. The data show some 4,300 clones, approximately 29% seen once. There were no patients who had received any treatment before thyroid surgery. The sample taken for sequencing was adjacent normal tissue. These receptors were taken from a male donor with papillary thyroid cancer or a benign thyroid nodule (not recorded which). Some clones in this sample may be carry-over from other donors' samples.

The chain has TRBV11-2 and TRBJ1-2; a possible D gene is TRBD1 (6 bases). The V gene's germline CDR1 is SGHAT and CDR2 FQNNGV. The V end lost 5 bases, the J end lost 5 bases, and 12 bases lay between the germline ends. The length of the CDR3 is 13 residues. CDR3 DNA sequence: TGTGCCAGCAGCCTAAACAGGGAGTATGGCTACACCTTC. It codes for CASSLNREYGYTF.

This clone has a handful of counts. The chain links TRBV27 to TRBJ2-7; TRBD1 aligns across 10 bases. Germline trimming cut 8 bases from V and 6 bases from J; bases unmatched to any gene: 10. The CDR3 runs 14 residues. Germline lookup yields CDR1 MNHEY and CDR2 SMNVEV (reference sequence). The chain's CDR3 is CASSSRDRGSEQYF. CDR3 DNA: TGTGCCAGCTCAAGTCGGGACAGGGGAAGCGAGCAGTACTTC.

This clone was detected a few times. Within the sample, other DNA sequences also encode this same CDR3. V is TRBV5-1 and J is TRBJ2-3; 8 bases fit TRBD2. Germline lookup yields CDR1 SGHRS and CDR2 YFSETQ. The CDR3 sequence is 15 residues long. With 0 bases clipped from V and 5 bases from J, the junction kept 5 bases outside the gene matches. CDR3 DNA sequence: TGCGCCAGCAGCTTGGAGCGGGGGTGGGGAGATACGCAGTATTTT. Protein: CASSLERGWGDTQYF.

The V and J genes are TRBV6-1 and TRBJ2-1; a weak D match, TRBD1 (6 bases). Looked up from germline, CDR1 is MNHNS and CDR2 is SASEGT. The CDR3 runs to 15 residues. Trimming shortened V by 5 bases and J by 4 bases, and 15 bases separated the two germline ends. CDR3 residues: CASSNPGHNYNEQFF. The CDR3 nucleotides read TGTGCCAGCAGTAATCCGGGACACAATTACAATGAGCAGTTCTTC.

Notes on this clone: It is likely a read error, because the conserved phenylalanine at the end of the CDR3 is missing. The DNA is left out, because the CDR3 cannot be placed on it with certainty; the CDR3 is given as TCRdb lists it. This chain joins TRBV20-1 and TRBJ2-1. Germline values: CDR1 DFQATT, CDR2 SNEGSKA (reference sequence). The CDR3 has 14 residues if both end residues are counted. The CDR3 loop is CSARARSSYNEQVI.

This clone was seen ten or more times. The V and J genes are TRBV6-6 and TRBJ1-3, with D uncertain. CDR1 is MNHNY, CDR2 SVGAGI, per germline (reference sequence). The CDR3 has 15 residues. Deletions cut 0 bases from V and 4 bases from J, with 10 bases between. The CDR3 reads CASSYSTVTGNTIYF. In nucleotides, the CDR3 is TGTGCCAGCAGTTACTCGACTGTCACCGGAAACACCATATATTTT.

This clone is categorized as large (0.1 to 1%). The chain links TRBV7-6 to TRBJ2-7; D is unresolved. Germline V lookup: CDR1 SGHVS, CDR2 FNYEAQ. V was pared by 1 base and J by 3 bases, with 13 bases between. This CDR3 has 15 residues. The CDR3, as DNA: TGTGCCAGCAGCTTAGTTTCGGGTCAGGACTACGAGCAGTACTTC. Protein product: CASSLVSGQDYEQYF. Together with reference TRBV7-6 and TRBJ2-7, the CDR3 gives the full variable domain: GAGVSQSPRYKVTKRGQDVALRCDPISGHVSLYWYRQALGQGPEFLTYFNYEAQQDKSGLPNDRFSAERPEGSISTLTIQRTEQRDSAMYRCASSLVSGQDYEQYFGPGTRLTVT.

By sample share, this clone is medium-sized (0.01 to 0.1%). The chain has TRBV5-1 and TRBJ2-1, with unresolved D. CDR1 SGHRS and CDR2 YFSETQ come from the germline V gene. The CDR3 extends over 11 amino acids. Trimming left V 3 bases short and J 8 bases short, with 6 bases between. CDR3 nucleotide sequence: TGCGCCAGCAGCTCCTTTGATGAGCAGTTCTTC. This codes for CASSSFDEQFF.

This clone is categorized as large. The J gene is TRBJ1-1, the V gene TRBV20-1; TRBD1 might be the D (6 bases). The CDR3 consists of 13 residues. Germline CDR1 DFQATT, CDR2 SNEGSKA (reference sequence). V lost 3 bases and J 4 bases, leaving 12 bases between the germline ends. The DNA for the CDR3 is TGCAGTGCTAGGGGAGGGGGGAGCACTGAAGCTTTCTTT. It specifies CSARGGGSTEAFF.

This clone was found many times. J is TRBJ2-6 and V is TRBV7-3, with D unclear. CDR1 is SGHTA, CDR2 FQGTGA, per germline. V lost 1 base, J lost 3 bases, and 25 bases lay in between. This CDR3 comprises 21 residues. The CDR3, as DNA: TGTGCCAGCAGCTTAAGGCCCCGGTCATCGGGTAGCCTCTATGGGGCCAACGTCCTGACTTTC. It translates to CASSLRPRSSGSLYGANVLTF.

This clone was recorded a few times. This sequence joins TRBV6-1 and TRBJ2-2, with D maybe TRBD1 (6 bases). Trimming removed 6 bases from V and 5 bases from J, with 13 bases in between. The length of the CDR3 is 14 residues. Germline lookup yields CDR1 MNHNS and CDR2 SASEGT. CDR3 DNA sequence: TGTGCCAGCAGAACCTCACAGGGAACCGGGGAGCTGTTTTTT. Encoded protein: CASRTSQGTGELFF.

The chain uses TRBV11-2 and TRBJ1-5, with D perhaps matching TRBD1 (5 bases). This CDR3 spans 14 amino acids. In germline, CDR1 is SGHAT, CDR2 FQNNGV. V lost 5 bases and J 1 base, leaving 9 bases between the germline ends. CDR3 in amino acids: CASSRAGSNQPQHF. CDR3 in DNA: TGTGCCAGCAGCCGGGCAGGGAGCAATCAGCCCCAGCATTTT.

This clone was detected a few times. This sequence joins TRBV11-2 and TRBJ2-7; the D gene is possibly TRBD1 (6 bases). The CDR3 extends over 12 amino acids. V lost 3 bases to trimming and J lost 6 bases, with 9 bases between them. The germline gives CDR1 SGHAT, CDR2 FQNNGV. DNA of the CDR3: TGTGCCAGCAGCTTGGGGACAACCGAGCAGTACTTC. Translation: CASSLGTTEQYF.

This chain joins TRBV28 and TRBJ2-7, with unresolved D. The CDR3 is made up of 15 amino acids. Germline V gene lookup returns CDR1 MDHEN and CDR2 SYDVKM. The ends were cut back, 3 bases at V and 3 bases at J, with 15 bases in the middle. In DNA, the CDR3 is TGTGCCAGCAGTTTCCATGGGTCAGTTTACTACGAGCAGTACTTC. Its protein product is CASSFHGSVYYEQYF.

The chain combines TRBV6-1 with TRBJ2-7; D remains unclear. Germline values: CDR1 MNHNS, CDR2 SASEGT. The germline V and J ends were trimmed by 7 bases and 0 bases, with 19 bases remaining between them. This CDR3 contains 16 residues. Written as DNA, the CDR3 is TGTGCCAGCACTGCCCGGACGACATTATCCTCCTACGAGCAGTACTTC. Translation gives CASTARTTLSSYEQYF.

This clone was counted at least ten times. The chain's CDR3 is CSVEDGGVGQPQHF. CDR3 DNA: TGCAGCGTTGAAGATGGGGGAGTAGGCCAGCCCCAGCATTTT. This chain connects TRBV29-1 to TRBJ1-5; D might be TRBD1 (5 bases). This CDR3 has 14 residues. Between the trimmed V and J ends, which lost 0 bases and 7 bases, there was a span of 13 bases. The germline V gene has CDR1 SQVTM and CDR2 ANQGSEA. Combining the CDR3 with reference TRBV29-1 and TRBJ1-5 gives the whole variable domain SAVISQKPSRDICQRGTSLTIQCQVDSQVTMMFWYRQQPGQSLTLIATANQGSEATYESGFVIDKFPISRPNLTFSTLTVSNMSPEDSSIYLCSVEDGGVGQPQHFGDGTRLSIL.

Within the sample, this clone is medium-sized. The genes are TRBV18 and TRBJ2-7; no definite D call. Germline V gene lookup returns CDR1 KGHSH and CDR2 LQKENI. Trimming removed 6 bases at V and 5 bases at J, with 8 bases between. This CDR3 has 11 residues. The CDR3 sequence: CASSTSHEQYF. The CDR3 nucleotides read TGTGCCAGCTCCACCAGCCACGAGCAGTACTTC.

This clone has a handful of counts. Germline is not matched at one junction end, which may reflect a read error. The chain carries TRBV6-4 and TRBJ2-1, with no clear D. The germline V gene encodes CDR1 MRHNA and CDR2 SNTAGT. The CDR3 has 15 amino acids. The CDR3 reads CASSEAKTWRSEHFF. The CDR3 bases are TGTGCCAGCAGTGAGGCCAAAACATGGCGTTCTGAGCATTTCTTC.

V gene TRBV7-2 combines with J gene TRBJ2-1; 9 bases agree with TRBD1. The CDR3 covers 14 residues. Germline V CDR1 and CDR2: SGHTA, FQGNSA. J was trimmed by 4 bases and V by 9 bases; bases with no gene match: 7. In nucleotides, the CDR3 is TGTGCCAGAGGACGGGACAGGGTGTACAATGAGCAGTTCTTC. Translating gives CARGRDRVYNEQFF. Full variable domain (missing parts from reference TRBV7-2 and TRBJ2-1): GAGVSQSPSNKVTEKGKDVELRCDPISGHTALYWYRQSLGQGLEFLIYFQGNSAPDKSGLPSDRFSAERTGGSVSTLTIQRTQQEDSAVYLCARGRDRVYNEQFFGPGTRLTVL.

This clone occurred a few times. This chain uses TRBV12-3 or TRBV12-4 with TRBJ2-7; 10 bases fit TRBD2. Trimming cost V 4 bases and J 4 bases; bases outside gene matches: 7. This CDR3 has 15 amino acids. Written as DNA, the CDR3 is TGTGCCAGCAGTTCGTTAGCGGGAGGTGGATACGAGCAGTACTTC. Its protein product is CASSSLAGGGYEQYF.

The chain has TRBV20-1 and TRBJ1-1, with 10 bases lining up with TRBD1. This CDR3 contains 14 residues. From germline, CDR1 is DFQATT and CDR2 SNEGSKA (reference sequence). V was clipped by 3 bases and J by 5 bases; unmatched bases: 6. The CDR3 protein is CSASRDRGRTEAFF. For the CDR3, the DNA is TGCAGTGCTAGCAGGGACAGGGGAAGAACTGAAGCTTTCTTT.

This clone is categorized as medium-sized (0.01 to 0.1%). Its ends do not fully match the called genes, so a read error is possible. The genes are TRBV13 and TRBJ2-7; D uncertain. The CDR3 length is 11 residues. Germline-derived CDR1 and CDR2 are PRHDT and FYEKMQ (reference sequence). CDR3 region: CASSLGQGPIF. The CDR3 DNA sequence: TGTGCCAGCAGCTTAGGACAAGGACCTATCTTC.

Judged by abundance, this clone is large (0.1 to 1%). CDR3 sequence reads: CASSPGTGVLEQYF. CDR3 nucleotides: TGTGCCAGCAGCCCCGGGACAGGGGTGCTCGAGCAGTACTTC. This sequence joins TRBV6-2 or TRBV6-3 and TRBJ2-7; the match to TRBD1 covers 10 bases. CDR1 is MNHEY, CDR2 SVGEGT, per germline. This CDR3 is 14 amino acids long. The V gene end was trimmed by 6 bases and the J gene end by 6 bases; junction bases not matched to a gene: 8.

The V call is TRBV20-1, the J call TRBJ2-7; 9 positions agree with TRBD1. Germline V lookup: CDR1 DFQATT, CDR2 SNEGSKA (reference sequence). The CDR3 sequence is 12 residues long. V was clipped by 4 bases and J by 6 bases; unmatched bases: 4. The CDR3 reads CSAKTGGLEQYF. CDR3 DNA sequence: TGCAGTGCTAAAACAGGGGGCCTCGAGCAGTACTTC.

Worth noting for this clone: Lacking the conserved final phenylalanine or tryptophan, this CDR3 likely reflects a read error. This chain connects TRBV29-1 to TRBJ1-2; D is undetermined. There are 11 residues in the CDR3. The germline V and J ends were trimmed by 6 bases and 8 bases, with 13 bases remaining between them. CDR1 and CDR2 from the germline V gene are SQVTM and ANQGSEA. The CDR3 nucleotides read TGCAGCGTCGAGTCAGGCGGCGGCTACACCCTC. Its protein product is CSVESGGGYTL.

This clone was detected once. The junction differs from germline at one of its ends, possibly a read error. J is TRBJ2-3 and V is TRBV20-1; D gene ambiguous. The CDR3 sequence is 11 residues long. The V gene's germline CDR1 is DFQATT and CDR2 SNEGSKA (reference sequence). The CDR3 protein is CSASAPYTQYF. CDR3 in DNA: TGCAGTGCGTCGGCTCCATATACACAGTATTTT.

This clone came up many times. The chain has TRBV9 and TRBJ2-5; the D gene is possibly TRBD2 (7 bases). The V gene's germline CDR1 is SGDLS and CDR2 YYNGEE. V was cut by 6 bases and J by 4 bases, with 16 bases left in between. This CDR3 has 14 amino acids. The CDR3 region has the DNA TGTGCCAGCAATTTTAGGGGAGGGGGAGAGACCCAGTACTTC. Translating it yields CASNFRGGGETQYF.

For this clone: Given the absence of the conserved phenylalanine or tryptophan at the CDR3 end, a read error is likely. The CDR3 protein is CASSSAEKRSSYEQYS. CDR3 DNA: TGTGCCAGCAGTTCAGCTGAGAAGCGGAGCTCATACGAGCAGTACTCC. V and J are TRBV28 and TRBJ2-7; possibly TRBD2 for D (5 bases). Trimming left V 4 bases short and J 4 bases short, with 20 bases between. Germline-derived CDR1 and CDR2 are MDHEN and SYDVKM. The CDR3 has 16 residues.